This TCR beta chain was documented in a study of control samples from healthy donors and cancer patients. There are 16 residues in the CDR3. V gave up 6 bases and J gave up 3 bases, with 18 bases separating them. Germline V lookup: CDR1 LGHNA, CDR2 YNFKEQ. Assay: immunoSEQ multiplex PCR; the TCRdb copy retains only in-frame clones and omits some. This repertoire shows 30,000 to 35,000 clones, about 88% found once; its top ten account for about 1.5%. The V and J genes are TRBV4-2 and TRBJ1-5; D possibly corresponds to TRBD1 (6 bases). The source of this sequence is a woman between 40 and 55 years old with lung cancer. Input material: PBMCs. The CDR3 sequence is CASSLQWTADNQPQHF. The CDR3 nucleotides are TGTGCCAGCAGTCTTCAGTGGACAGCGGACAATCAGCCCCAGCATTTT.